This T cell receptor (beta chain) was observed in a study of CD8 T cells in ankylosing spondylitis. V shed 3 bases and J shed 1 base, with 13 bases lying between them. CDR1 is MDHEN and CDR2 is SYDVKM in the germline V gene. This CDR3 comprises 17 residues. Each CDR3 protein gets one entry after TCRdb re-called the 5' RACE reads with MiXCR. The sample holds about 840,000 distinct CDR3 sequences, about 11% seen once. Study-level points and caveats: Reactive arthritis synovial fluid and blood previously showed some of these motif variants. Apparently characteristic of ankylosing spondylitis blood was a TCR beta motif (roughly eight highly homologous variants).

Regarding this clonotype: Antigen: not known.

This chain links TRBV28 with TRBJ1-6; D is unresolved. This sequence was found in a male donor with ankylosing spondylitis. The specimen was blood, either unsorted or a sorted T cell fraction (not recorded which). CDR3 sequence reads: CASSLSYWASYNSPLHF. In nucleotides, the CDR3 is TGTGCCAGCAGTTTGTCCTATTGGGCGTCCTATAATTCACCCCTCCACTTT.